Each of the 5 T cell receptor beta chains below was sequenced from the same sample in a study of blood T cell repertoires in COVID-19 (dated by TCRdb to 2019 to 2021). The protocol used for the library was the immunoSEQ multiplex PCR assay. Here the immuneACCESS table is served through TCRdb, limited to in-frame sequences with V and J called. Missing clones are a known gap in these copies; in checked studies unresolved V genes cover under half, and the rest lacks a known reason. Counted in this sample were 300,000 to 500,000 clones; 88% of them appeared once. The ten largest clones take up more than 0.85% of the sample. The sample taken for sequencing was PBMCs or T cells enriched from blood (not recorded which). The source of these receptors is a woman under 40 with acute COVID-19.

V gene TRBV10-2 combines with J gene TRBJ2-3, with 7 bases identical to TRBD1. The CDR3 covers 15 residues. Germline assignment: CDR1 WSHSY and CDR2 SAAADI. V lost 3 bases, J lost 4 bases, and 7 bases stayed unmatched. The CDR3 bases are TGCGCCAGCAGTGACCTATACAGGGGTTCAGATACGCAGTATTTT. Translating it yields CASSDLYRGSDTQYF.

The chain employs TRBV10-2 and TRBJ2-7; 8 nucleotides align to TRBD2. Germline V CDR1 and CDR2: WSHSY, SAAADI. This CDR3 is 13 amino acids long. Germline trimming cut 6 bases from V and 9 bases from J; bases unmatched to any gene: 10. CDR3 coding DNA: TGCGCCAGCAGAGCGGGGGAGGGCCCGGGGCAGTACTTC. Translation gives CASRAGEGPGQYF.

This clone has just one count. The chain combines TRBV5-5 with TRBJ1-5, with 7 bases lining up with TRBD1. Unmatched junction bases numbered 8, after V lost 4 bases and J lost 4 bases. CDR1 and CDR2 from the germline V gene are SGHKS and YYEKEE (reference sequence). The CDR3 length is 15 residues. CDR3 sequence (DNA): TGTGCCAGCAGCAAGGCGACAGGGACGAATCAGCCCCAGCATTTT. Translating gives CASSKATGTNQPQHF. Variable domain in full (rest from reference TRBV5-5 and TRBJ1-5): DAGVTQSPTHLIKTRGQQVTLRCSPISGHKSVSWYQQVLGQGPQFIFQYYEKEERGRGNFPDRFSARQFPNYSSELNVNALLLGDSALYLCASSKATGTNQPQHFGDGTRLSIL.

The chain links TRBV6-2 or TRBV6-3 to TRBJ2-7; TRBD1 agrees at 9 bases. The ends lost 2 bases at V and 2 bases at J; junction bases unmatched: 10. CDR1 and CDR2 from the germline V gene are MNHEY and SVGEGT. The CDR3 runs 17 residues. For the CDR3, the DNA is TGTGCCAGCAGTTACGGACAGGGGTTTGCCACTCCCTACGAGCAGTACTTC. Translation: CASSYGQGFATPYEQYF.

V and J are TRBV7-8 and TRBJ1-2; 9 bases map to TRBD1. Germline assignment: CDR1 SGHVS and CDR2 FQNEAQ. This CDR3 spans 17 amino acids. After removal of 4 bases from V and 1 base from J, the junction contained 10 bases not matched to a gene. The CDR3 loop reads CASSYKEQGAINYGYTF. The CDR3 region has the DNA TGTGCCAGCAGCTATAAAGAACAGGGGGCTATTAACTATGGCTACACCTTC. Drawing the rest from reference TRBV7-8 and TRBJ1-2, the complete variable domain is GAGVSQSPRYKVAKRGQDVALRCDPISGHVSLFWYQQALGQGPEFLTYFQNEAQLDKSGLPSDRFFAERPEGSVSTLKIQRTQQEDSAVYLCASSYKEQGAINYGYTFGSGTRLTVV.